The rows below give T cell receptor beta chains drawn from one sample of a study of blood T cell repertoires in COVID-19. Generated by immunoSEQ multiplex PCR, the TCRdb table keeps only in-frame clones and is missing some. The table shows 150,000 to 200,000 clones, with roughly 80% occurring only once. Sequenced sample: peripheral blood. Receptors were obtained from a woman aged 30 to 39 with acute or convalescent COVID-19. Both conserved end residues are part of each CDR3. D genes are given only for firm matches. A row's size may be missing; if present it is once, few, many or a size class.

v_gene,d_gene,abundance,j_gene,CDR3nt,CDR3aa
TRBV27,TRBD1,few,TRBJ2-7,TGTGCCAGCAGCCACGGTAGGACAGGGGGCGCGGGGGAGCAGTACTTC,CASSHGRTGGAGEQYF
TRBV7-2,TRBD1,few,TRBJ1-2,TGTGCCAGCAGCCTCCCCGGGACAGGGTACTACTATGGCTACACCTTC,CASSLPGTGYYYGYTF
TRBV4-2,TRBD2,few,TRBJ2-1,TGTGCCAGCAGCCAAGAGACTAGCGGGATCACTTACAATGAGCAGTTCTTC,CASSQETSGITYNEQFF
TRBV28,TRBD1,once,TRBJ1-2,TGTGCCAGCAACCCGCGGGACAGAGCTTACTATGGCTACACCTTC,CASNPRDRAYYGYTF
TRBV28,TRBD1,-,TRBJ1-6,TGTGCCAGCAGTGCCGGGACAGGGGGCGTTAGGGATTCACCCCTCCACTTT,CASSAGTGGVRDSPLHF
TRBV5-4,TRBD2,once,TRBJ2-3,TGTGCCAGCAGCACGGGACTAGCGGGAGACACAGATACGCAGTATTTT,CASSTGLAGDTDTQYF
TRBV6-6,TRBD1,-,TRBJ1-2,TGTGCCAGCAGTCAGACAGGGCCCTATGGCTACACCTTC,CASSQTGPYGYTF
TRBV7-3,-,-,TRBJ1-4,TGTGCCAGCAGCCAAACGGGGGGGTCGGCTAATGAAAAACTGTTTTTT,CASSQTGGSANEKLFF
TRBV6-2/TRBV6-3,TRBD1,-,TRBJ2-7,TGTGCCAGCAGCATAGGACAGGGGGTCTACGAGCAGTACTTC,CASSIGQGVYEQYF
TRBV28,-,-,TRBJ2-5,TGTGCCAGCAGTTTCCGGGAGACCCAGTACTTC,CASSFRETQYF
TRBV15,-,many,TRBJ2-7,TGTGCCACCAGCAGAGATCTCGAGGGCTACGAGCAGTACTTC,CATSRDLEGYEQYF
TRBV3-1/TRBV3-2,TRBD1,-,TRBJ2-7,TGTGCCAGCAGCCAAGATTCCCGGGACAGGGGATCCCACGAGCAGTACTTC,CASSQDSRDRGSHEQYF
TRBV5-1,TRBD1,-,TRBJ1-2,TGCGCCAGCAGCTTGAGGACAGGAGCCTATGGCTACACCTTC,CASSLRTGAYGYTF
TRBV4-1,-,-,TRBJ1-3,TGCGCCAGCAGCCAGTCAGGAGGGGGAAACACCATATATTTT,CASSQSGGGNTIYF
TRBV7-6,-,-,TRBJ2-7,TGTGCCAGCAGCTTAGACTTCCTGAGGGAGCAGTACTTC,CASSLDFLREQYF
TRBV3-1/TRBV3-2,TRBD2,-,TRBJ2-1,TGTGCCAGCAGCCGACAACTAGCGGGGGGCCGGAATGAGCAGTTCTTC,CASSRQLAGGRNEQFF
TRBV5-6,TRBD1,-,TRBJ1-1,TGTGCCAGCAGCATTTACCGGGACAGGGTGAAGAACACTGAAGCTTTCTTT,CASSIYRDRVKNTEAFF
TRBV28,TRBD1,few,TRBJ1-3,TGTGCCAGCAGTCCGGGACAGGGGCAGTTGACCATATATTTT,CASSPGQGQLTIYF
TRBV11-2,TRBD2,few,TRBJ2-1,TGTGCCAGCAGCTTAGAGAGTACTAGCGGGCCTTACTACAATGAGCAGTTCTTC,CASSLESTSGPYYNEQFF
TRBV28,TRBD1,-,TRBJ1-4,TGTGCCAGCAGGATCGGGGACAGGACAAATGAAAAACTGTTTTTT,CASRIGDRTNEKLFF
TRBV27,TRBD1,-,TRBJ1-2,TGTGCCAGCAGTTTGCTCCCCGACAGGGGAAGGGGCTACACCTTC,CASSLLPDRGRGYTF
TRBV12-3/TRBV12-4,-,-,TRBJ2-7,TGTGCCAGCAGTCCGCGATTCTACGAGCAGTACTTC,CASSPRFYEQYF
TRBV27,-,-,TRBJ1-6,TGTGCCAGCAGTTTTGACAGTAATGGAAATTCACCCCTCCACTTT,CASSFDSNGNSPLHF
TRBV4-2,-,-,TRBJ2-3,TGTGCCAGCAGCCAAGCAGGTCCTGGTGGCACAGATACGCAGTATTTT,CASSQAGPGGTDTQYF
TRBV6-2/TRBV6-3,-,-,TRBJ2-2,TGTGCCAGCAGTTACTCGGGCCGAGACACCGGGGAGCTGTTTTTT,CASSYSGRDTGELFF
TRBV6-5,-,-,TRBJ2-2,TGTGCCAGCACCACCGGGGGAGGCACCGGGGAGCTGTTTTTT,CASTTGGGTGELFF
TRBV5-5,TRBD1,-,TRBJ1-1,TGTGCCAGCAGACAACAGGGGGCCCCTGAAGCTTTCTTT,CASRQQGAPEAFF
TRBV3-1/TRBV3-2,TRBD1,few,TRBJ1-4,TGTGCCAGCAGCCAAGACGGACAGGCGAATGAAAAACTGTTTTTT,CASSQDGQANEKLFF
TRBV12-3/TRBV12-4,-,-,TRBJ1-4,TGTGCCAGCAGTCTTAATGAAAAACTGTTTTTT,CASSLNEKLFF
TRBV6-2/TRBV6-3,-,once,TRBJ2-7,TGTGCCAGCAGCCCCTATCCGTCCTCCTACGAGCAGTACTTC,CASSPYPSSYEQYF
TRBV15,-,-,TRBJ2-6,TGTGCCACGCGGATGAGGGGGGCCAACGTCCTGACTTTC,CATRMRGANVLTF
TRBV6-5,-,-,TRBJ1-3,TGTGCCAGCAGTTCATCTACAGGGTCCGGAAACACCATATATTTT,CASSSSTGSGNTIYF
TRBV4-3,TRBD1,-,TRBJ1-2,TGCGCCAGCAGCCGTCAGGGGGCGGCCTATGGCTACACCTTC,CASSRQGAAYGYTF
TRBV19,-,-,TRBJ2-5,TGTGCCAGTAGTTACGGGGGAGATTCCCAGTACTTC,CASSYGGDSQYF
TRBV5-8,-,once,TRBJ2-7,TGTGCCAGCAGCTTGGAGTGGCGGTCCTACGAGCAGTACTTC,CASSLEWRSYEQYF
TRBV29-1,-,-,TRBJ1-2,TGCAGCGTTGGTCAGGGTGGTAACTATGGCTACACCTTC,CSVGQGGNYGYTF
TRBV7-8,TRBD1,-,TRBJ1-4,TGTGCCAGCAGCCAACCGGGACAGACTAATGAAAAACTGTTTTTT,CASSQPGQTNEKLFF
TRBV16,-,once,TRBJ1-2,TGTGCCAGCAGCCGATCGGGACTCTTCAACCCGGGGGGCTACACCTTC,CASSRSGLFNPGGYTF
TRBV2,TRBD2,-,TRBJ2-1,TGTGCCAGCATTGGCGGGAGGACCTACAATGAGCAGTTCTTC,CASIGGRTYNEQFF
TRBV24-1,-,-,TRBJ1-5,TGTGCCACCAGTGATTCGGTAAATCAGCCCCAGCATTTT,CATSDSVNQPQHF
TRBV9,-,-,TRBJ2-7,TGTGCCAGCAGCGTAGGGTGGGGCGACCACGAGCAGTACTTC,CASSVGWGDHEQYF
TRBV7-2,TRBD1,-,TRBJ2-5,TGTGCCAGCAGCTTCGACAGGGCACGAGAGACCCAGTACTTC,CASSFDRARETQYF
TRBV10-3,TRBD1,-,TRBJ2-5,TGTGCCATCAGAGGGGACAGGGGCATGAGTGGGACCCAGTACTTC,CAIRGDRGMSGTQYF
TRBV28,-,-,TRBJ1-1,TGTGCCAGCAGTTTACCTGACATAACTGAAGCTTTCTTT,CASSLPDITEAFF
TRBV3-1/TRBV3-2,-,-,TRBJ1-3,TGTGCCAGCAGCCAAGATCAGATATACTCTGGAAACACCATATATTTT,CASSQDQIYSGNTIYF
TRBV28,TRBD1,-,TRBJ1-6,TGTGCCAGCAGTTTACCCCGCGGACAGGCTAGCTCCTATAATTCACCCCTCCACTTT,CASSLPRGQASSYNSPLHF
TRBV3-1/TRBV3-2,TRBD2,-,TRBJ2-3,TGTGCCAGCAGCCACCCGACTAGCGGGACAGATACGCAGTATTTT,CASSHPTSGTDTQYF
TRBV6-6,-,-,TRBJ2-3,TGTGCCAGCGCCCGTACAGCGGGGCTTAGGGGGGATACGCAGTATTTT,CASARTAGLRGDTQYF